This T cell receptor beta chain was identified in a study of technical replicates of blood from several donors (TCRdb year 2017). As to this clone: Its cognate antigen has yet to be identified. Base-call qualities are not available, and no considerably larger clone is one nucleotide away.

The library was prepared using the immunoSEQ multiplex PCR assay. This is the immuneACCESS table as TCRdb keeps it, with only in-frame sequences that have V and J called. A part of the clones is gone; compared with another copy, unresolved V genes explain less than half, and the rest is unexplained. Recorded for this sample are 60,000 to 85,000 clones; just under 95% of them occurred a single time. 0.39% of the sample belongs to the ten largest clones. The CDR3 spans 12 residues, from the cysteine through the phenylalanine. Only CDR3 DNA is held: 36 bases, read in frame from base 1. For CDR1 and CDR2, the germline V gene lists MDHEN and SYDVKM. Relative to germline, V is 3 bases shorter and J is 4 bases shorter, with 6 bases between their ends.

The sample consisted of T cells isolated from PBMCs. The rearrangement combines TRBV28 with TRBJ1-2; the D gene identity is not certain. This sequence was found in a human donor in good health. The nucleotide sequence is TGTGCCAGCAGTTTCGGGGTCTATGGCTACACCTTC. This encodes CASSFGVYGYTF.